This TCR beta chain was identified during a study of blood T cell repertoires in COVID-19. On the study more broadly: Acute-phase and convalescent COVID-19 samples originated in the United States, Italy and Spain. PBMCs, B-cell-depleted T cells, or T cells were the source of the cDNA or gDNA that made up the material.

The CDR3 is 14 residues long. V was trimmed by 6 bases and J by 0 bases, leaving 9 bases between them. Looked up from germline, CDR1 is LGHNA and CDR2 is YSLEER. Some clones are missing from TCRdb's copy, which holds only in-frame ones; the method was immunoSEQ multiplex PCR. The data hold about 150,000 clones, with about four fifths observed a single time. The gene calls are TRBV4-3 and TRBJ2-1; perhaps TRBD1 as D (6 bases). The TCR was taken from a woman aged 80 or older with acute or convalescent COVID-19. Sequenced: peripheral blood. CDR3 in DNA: TGCGCCAGCAGAGGGGGAAGCTCCTACAATGAGCAGTTCTTC. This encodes CASRGGSSYNEQFF.